This T cell receptor beta chain emerged from a study of T cells in Graves' hyperthyroidism and ophthalmopathy. Subjects aged 18 to 65 presented with newly diagnosed hyperthyroidism of less than 2 months' duration. Based on clinical symptoms, serum thyroxine and TRAb, thyroid ultrasound and orbital computed tomography, diagnoses were reached. Drawn at first hyperthyroidism diagnosis, the blood sample preceded any ophthalmopathy symptoms. Trimming took 0 bases from V and 2 from J, leaving 8 bases between them. Germline-derived CDR1 and CDR2 are LGHDT and YNNKEL (reference sequence). The CDR3 is 15 residues long. This clonotype was counted ten times or more. The TCR beta CDR3 regions underwent amplification using RNA transcripts as the source. First-round RT-PCR targeting the TCR CDR3 was performed with the HTBI primer set. TCRdb recomputed calls from the multiplex PCR reads with MiXCR, one row per CDR3 protein. The sample carries some 250,000 distinct CDR3 sequences, roughly 14% recorded once.

The clonotype originates from a woman in her 40s with Graves' hyperthyroidism that later progressed to Graves' ophthalmopathy. Sequenced input: blood. This chain connects TRBV3-1 to TRBJ2-1; D is undetermined. CDR3 nucleotides: TGTGCCAGCAGCCAAGAAAGTTATGCCTACAATGAGCAGTTCTTC. This gives the protein CASSQESYAYNEQFF.